Reported below is one TCR beta chain. The data derive from a study of T cell changes during pregnancy in multiple sclerosis. The CDR3 loop spans 13 amino acids. The germline V gene encodes CDR1 LGHNT and CDR2 FRNRAP. V was cut by 2 bases and J by 4 bases, with 6 bases left in between. The protocol was immunoSEQ multiplex PCR, while the TCRdb copy is restricted to in-frame clones and leaves out a portion. The sample lists about 62,000 clones, about 92% seen once, with around 2.8% in the top ten. The V and J genes are TRBV12-5 and TRBJ1-3; D is uncertain. This clonotype originated in a female donor in good health, enrolled as a control in a pregnancy study. Specimen: peripheral blood, collected in the second trimester of pregnancy. CDR3 residues: CASGLLGGNTIYF. CDR3 sequence (DNA): TGTGCTAGTGGTTTGTTGGGCGGAAACACCATATATTTT.